This T cell receptor beta chain was sequenced in a study of OX40 agonist ivuxolimab in advanced cancers. Regarding the study in general: Ivuxolimab was a fully human IgG2 agonistic monoclonal antibody targeting the costimulatory receptor OX40 (CD134). Intravenous ivuxolimab was administered to patients every 2 weeks at six dose levels: 0.01, 0.1, 0.3, 1.5, 3 and 10 mg/kg. Of the roughly 51 patients in dose escalation, some 20 had hepatocellular carcinoma, some 15 had melanoma, 9 had renal cell carcinoma and 9 had head and neck cancer. A male proportion of almost 85% and a mean age of approximately 61 years, ranging from roughly 23 to 90, were recorded for the dose-escalation cohort. Patients were allowed to have had prior anti-PD-1, anti-PD-L1 or anti-CTLA-4 therapy, and 40% of the dose-escalation patients had previously received checkpoint inhibitors. Partial responses occurred in three dose-escalation patients, of whom one had hepatocellular carcinoma and two had cutaneous melanoma. Peripheral TCRbeta sequencing was intended to test whether TCR sequence diversity was altered and clonal T-cell expansion was caused by ivuxolimab. The paper describes the monotherapy dose-escalation part (N ≈ 52 patients) of the phase I trial of ivuxolimab.

For this chain, trimming is 4 bases at the V end and 4 bases at the J end, and the number of junction bases without a gene match is 4. CDR1 and CDR2 are drawn from the germline V gene: KGHSY, FQNENV. Its CDR3 holds 15 amino acids, cysteine through phenylalanine. Here the CDR3 DNA is all that survives: 45 bases in frame from base 1. Overall study outcomes, separate from this receptor: Low levels of normalized T-cell clonal expansion were also shown by some nonresponding patients. The antigen specificity of the peripheral T cells that underwent clonal expansion was not determined. After ivuxolimab, CD8+ T cells had more expanded clones than CD4+ T cells on average. Partial responders in the 0.1-3.0 mg/kg groups had among the lowest normalized peripheral clonal expansion, especially among CD8+ T cells. Clonal expansion of both CD4+ and CD8+ blood T cells was observed from baseline to week 6 at doses 0.1 to 3.0 mg/kg.

Of note for this clone: Its specific antigen is unknown. Base quality data are lacking; no much larger clone is found one base away.

For sequencing of the TCRbeta CDR3 region, genomic DNA was extracted from the sorted cells. The immunoSEQ Assay was used to sequence the TCRbeta CDR3 regions. TCRdb carries this immuneACCESS record with in-frame sequences only. Its versions omit some clonotypes, under half of them owing to an unresolved V gene in the studies checked, with the rest unexplained. The sample table holds more than 50,000 clones, of which 87% were seen once. In total, the top ten clones hold 1.8% of the sample. Patients with a history of autoimmune disease or receiving systemic immunosuppression were excluded from the trial. Peripheral blood for TCR sequencing was collected from all dose cohorts at baseline, on cycle 4 day 1, and on cycle 7 day 1. Samples were obtained from an open-label, multicenter, first-in-human phase I dose-escalation trial of ivuxolimab. Adults with locally advanced or metastatic melanoma, renal cell carcinoma, hepatocellular carcinoma or head and neck squamous cell carcinoma were enrolled in the trial. Before TCR sequencing, CD4+ and CD8+ T cells were separately sorted from peripheral blood.

The sample was CD4+ or CD8+ T cells sorted from blood, taken in a trial of the OX40 agonist ivuxolimab. The chain is assembled from TRBV16 and TRBJ2-5; TRBD1 agrees with 12 junctional bases. The sequence was obtained from an adult with an advanced solid tumor such as melanoma, head and neck, liver or kidney cancer. The DNA is as follows: TGTGCCAGCAGCCCCCGGGACAGGGGGCGAGAGACCCAGTACTTC. It is translated as CASSPRDRGRETQYF. This CDR3, with the reference TRBV16 and TRBJ2-5 proteins standing in past its ends, gives the full variable domain GEEVAQTPKHLVRGEGQKAKLYCAPIKGHSYVFWYQQVLKNEFKFLISFQNENVFDETGMPKERFSAKCLPNSPCSLEIQATKLEDSAVYFCASSPRDRGRETQYFGPGTRLLVL.